A single sample is the source of the 12 T cell receptor beta chains below, sequenced in a study of blood T cells in healthy people across ages. With a J-beta primer mix and a sample-barcoded 5' primer, a second PCR ran about 6 to 11 cycles. From the 5' RACE reads, TCRdb called clonotypes with MiXCR, one entry per CDR3 protein. The repertoire has about 940,000 distinct CDR3 sequences, around 46% of them found once; the top ten carry 10% to 15%. The sequenced sample was blood. Receptor source: a man under 40 in good health.

The CDR3 here is CASSIQGWGSPLHF. In DNA, the CDR3 is TGTGCCAGCAGTATACAGGGGTGGGGTTCACCCCTCCACTTT. This sequence joins TRBV27 and TRBJ1-6; 7 bases match TRBD1. CDR3 length: 14 residues. Germline CDR1 MNHEY, CDR2 SMNVEV (reference sequence). The ends lost 5 bases at V and 9 bases at J; junction bases unmatched: 7.

This clonotype appeared a few times. The genes are TRBV11-2 and TRBJ2-7, with a possible D match to TRBD1 (6 bases). CDR1 and CDR2 from the germline V gene are SGHAT and FQNNGV. The CDR3 extends over 17 amino acids. Trimming took off 1 base at V and 5 bases at J, with 21 bases between the two ends. The CDR3 sequence is CASSLVRGGRGENEQYF. CDR3 nucleotides: TGTGCCAGCAGCTTAGTACGTGGGGGCAGGGGTGAAAACGAGCAGTACTTC.

V gene TRBV7-2 combines with J gene TRBJ1-2, with unresolved D. Germline lookup yields CDR1 SGHTA and CDR2 FQGNSA. The CDR3 is made up of 14 amino acids. Trimming removed 1 base from V and 1 base from J, with 7 bases in between. The CDR3 sequence: CASSLGAFNYGYTF. DNA of the CDR3: TGTGCCAGCAGCTTAGGAGCCTTTAACTATGGCTACACCTTC.

The chain uses TRBV20-1 and TRBJ1-5, with 9 bases that match TRBD1. This CDR3 comprises 15 residues. Trimming at V came to 5 bases and at J to 5 bases, leaving 10 bases not matched to a gene. The germline V gene encodes CDR1 DFQATT and CDR2 SNEGSKA (reference sequence). CDR3 nucleotide sequence: TGCAGTGCTTCACAGGGGGCGATTCTGGATCAGCCCCAGCATTTT. Amino acids: CSASQGAILDQPQHF.

The chain carries TRBV28 and TRBJ2-1; TRBD2 agrees at 8 bases. CDR3 length equals 17 residues. Germline values: CDR1 MDHEN, CDR2 SYDVKM. With 2 bases clipped from V and 4 bases from J, the junction kept 10 bases outside the gene matches. CDR3 residues: CASSLRGSGDPYNEQFF. CDR3 bases: TGTGCCAGCAGTTTACGTGGTAGCGGGGACCCATACAATGAGCAGTTCTTC.

With respect to this clonotype: A much larger clone lies one base from this, so it may be a read error. The chain carries TRBV20-1 and TRBJ2-5, with TRBD1 as a possible D gene (7 bases). The CDR3 covers 13 residues. The germline V and J ends were trimmed by 6 bases and 11 bases, with 22 bases remaining between them. Germline CDR1 DFQATT, CDR2 SNEGSKA (reference sequence). The CDR3 sequence: CSAPAGQNNEQYF. CDR3 nucleotide sequence: TGCAGTGCCCCCGCGGGACAGAACAATGAGCAGTACTTC.

In its sample, this clonotype was seen a few times. This chain links TRBV6-5 with TRBJ1-1; 8 bases agree with TRBD1. The CDR3 totals 15 residues. Germline CDR1 MNHEY, CDR2 SVGAGI. The junction had 6 bases not matched to a gene; V was cut back by 5 bases and J by 1 base. The DNA of the CDR3 is TGTGCCAGCAGTCGGGCAGGGACAGGGAACACTGAAGCTTTCTTT. This translates into CASSRAGTGNTEAFF.

This clonotype was counted between two and nine times. V gene TRBV7-2 combines with J gene TRBJ2-4; TRBD2 might be the D (7 bases). Per germline, CDR1 SGHTA and CDR2 FQGNSA. The ends were cut back, 2 bases at V and 3 bases at J, with 14 bases in the middle. The CDR3 covers 16 residues. The CDR3 here is CASSLNTGRGKNIQYF. In DNA form, the CDR3 reads TGTGCCAGCAGCTTAAACACAGGGAGGGGCAAAAACATTCAGTACTTC. Looking up the rest from reference TRBV7-2 and TRBJ2-4 gives the full variable domain: GAGVSQSPSNKVTEKGKDVELRCDPISGHTALYWYRQSLGQGLEFLIYFQGNSAPDKSGLPSDRFSAERTGGSVSTLTIQRTQQEDSAVYLCASSLNTGRGKNIQYFGAGTRLSVL.

This clonotype was detected a few times. The gene calls are TRBV5-1 and TRBJ2-3, with 7 bases identical to TRBD2. This CDR3 region has 16 residues. V lost 4 bases, J lost 2 bases, and 10 bases stayed unmatched. Germline V lookup: CDR1 SGHRS, CDR2 YFSETQ. CDR3 loop: CASSPRGAGNTDTQYF. For the CDR3, the DNA is TGCGCCAGCAGCCCCCGGGGAGCGGGGAACACAGATACGCAGTATTTT.

This clonotype was counted a few times. V and J are TRBV6-1 and TRBJ2-7; 7 bases map to TRBD1. This CDR3 contains 15 residues. Unmatched junction bases numbered 9, after V lost 5 bases and J lost 2 bases. CDR1 and CDR2 (germline): MNHNS, SASEGT. DNA for the CDR3: TGTGCCAGCAGTTCCGGACAGGAACCCCCCTACGAGCAGTACTTC. Its translation: CASSSGQEPPYEQYF.

The chain carries TRBV3-1 and TRBJ2-3, with a tentative D call TRBD2 (7 bases). Germline CDR1 reads LGHDT; CDR2 reads YNNKEL (reference sequence). CDR3 size: 16 residues. V was shortened by 4 bases and J by 0 bases, with 14 bases between the two germline ends. In nucleotides, the CDR3 is TGTGCCAGCAGCCTCTGGCGGGGGCCTAGCACAGATACGCAGTATTTT. It specifies CASSLWRGPSTDTQYF.

The gene calls are TRBV6-1 and TRBJ1-2; 8 nucleotides agree with TRBD1. J lost 5 bases, V lost 6 bases, and 17 bases had no gene match. CDR3 length: 17 residues. Germline V gene sequence: CDR1 MNHNS, CDR2 SASEGT. DNA of the CDR3: TGTGCCAGCAGGGAAACCGGGACAGGCTTGGTGGGGTATGGCTACACCTTC. Translating gives CASRETGTGLVGYGYTF.